This TCR beta chain was sequenced during a study of vaccination effects on CD4 cells after COVID-19. Study information: Peptides at approximately 10 ug/ml and IL-2 at about 10 IU/ml were added to more than 1.5 million PBMC per well.

Turning to this clone: Its antigen is unidentified.

Study outcomes and limitations: Healthy vaccinees' vaccine-induced clones included only 1 of 255 cross-reacting with common cold coronaviruses.

The CDR3 loop spans 15 amino acids. Germline V gives CDR1 KGHDR, CDR2 SFDVKD. The V end was cut by 2 bases, the J end by 5 bases, with 11 bases between. TCRdb's table, derived via immunoSEQ multiplex PCR, lists solely in-frame clones and lacks some. Among tens of thousands of clones, 70% to 85% were seen once, and the ten largest hold roughly 2%. Having been cultured for roughly 10 days, the cells underwent CD4+ T cell isolation. The vaccine given was either BNT162b2 or mRNA-1273, in two doses. The TCR was taken from a human donor who received a COVID-19 vaccine. This rearrangement joins TRBV24-1 to TRBJ1-4, with TRBD1 as a possible D gene (5 bases). This specimen consisted of CD4+ T cells from PBMCs cultured without peptide, obtained after COVID-19 vaccination. Written as DNA, the CDR3 is TGTGCCACCAGTGATTCCGGGACCGCGAATGAAAAACTGTTTTTT. Translating it yields CATSDSGTANEKLFF.